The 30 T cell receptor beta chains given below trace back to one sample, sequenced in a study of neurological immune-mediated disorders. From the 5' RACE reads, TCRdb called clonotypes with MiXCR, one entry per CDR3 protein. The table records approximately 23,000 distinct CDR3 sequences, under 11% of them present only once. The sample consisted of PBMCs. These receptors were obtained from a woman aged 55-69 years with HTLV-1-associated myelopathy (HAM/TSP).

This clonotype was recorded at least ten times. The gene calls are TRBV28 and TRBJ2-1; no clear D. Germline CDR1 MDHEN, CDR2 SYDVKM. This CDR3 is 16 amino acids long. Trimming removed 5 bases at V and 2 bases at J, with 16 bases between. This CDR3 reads CASSGSVGAPYNEQFF. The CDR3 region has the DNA TGTGCCAGCAGTGGCTCAGTGGGCGCCCCCTACAATGAGCAGTTCTTC. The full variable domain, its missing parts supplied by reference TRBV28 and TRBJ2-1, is DVKVTQSSRYLVKRTGEKVFLECVQDMDHENMFWYRQDPGLGLRLIYFSYDVKMKEKGDIPEGYSVSREKKERFSLILESASTNQTSMYLCASSGSVGAPYNEQFFGPGTRLTVL.

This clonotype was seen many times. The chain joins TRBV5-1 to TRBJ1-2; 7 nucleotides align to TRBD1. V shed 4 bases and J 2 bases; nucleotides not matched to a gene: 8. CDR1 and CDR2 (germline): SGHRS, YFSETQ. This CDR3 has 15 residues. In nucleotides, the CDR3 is TGCGCCAGCAGCGACGACAGGGCTTTCAACTATGGCTACACCTTC. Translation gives CASSDDRAFNYGYTF. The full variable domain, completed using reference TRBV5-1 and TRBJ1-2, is KAGVTQTPRYLIKTRGQQVTLSCSPISGHRSVSWYQQTPGQGLQFLFEYFSETQRNKGNFPGRFSGRQFSNSRSEMNVSTLELGDSALYLCASSDDRAFNYGYTFGSGTRLTVV.

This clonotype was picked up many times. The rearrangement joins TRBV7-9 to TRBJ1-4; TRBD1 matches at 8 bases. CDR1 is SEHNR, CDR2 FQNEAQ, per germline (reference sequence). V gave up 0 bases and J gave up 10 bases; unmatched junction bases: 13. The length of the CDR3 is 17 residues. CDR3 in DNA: TGTGCCAGCAGCTTAGCCTCCGGACAGGGCCGTGCCGGAAAACTGTTTTTT. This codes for CASSLASGQGRAGKLFF.

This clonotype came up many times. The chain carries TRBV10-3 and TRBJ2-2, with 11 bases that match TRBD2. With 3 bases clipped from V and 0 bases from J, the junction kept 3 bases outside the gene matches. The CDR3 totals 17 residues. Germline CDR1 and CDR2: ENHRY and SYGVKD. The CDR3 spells CAISETSGGANTGELFF. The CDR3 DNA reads TGTGCCATCAGTGAAACTAGCGGGGGCGCGAACACCGGGGAGCTGTTTTTT.

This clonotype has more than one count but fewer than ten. The CDR3 loop is CSARVQAGRTDTQYF. The CDR3 bases are TGCAGTGCTAGAGTCCAAGCGGGGCGAACAGATACGCAGTATTTT. The chain links TRBV20-1 to TRBJ2-3; 7 bases agree with TRBD2. The trim removed 1 base at V and 3 bases at J, leaving 7 bases unmatched. The CDR3 extends over 15 amino acids. CDR1 and CDR2 (germline): DFQATT, SNEGSKA (reference sequence).

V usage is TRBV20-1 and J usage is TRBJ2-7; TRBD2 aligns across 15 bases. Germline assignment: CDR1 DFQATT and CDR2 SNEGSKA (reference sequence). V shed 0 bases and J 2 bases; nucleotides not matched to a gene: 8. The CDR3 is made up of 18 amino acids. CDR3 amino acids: CSAREDVRTSGGAYEQYF. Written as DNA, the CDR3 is TGCAGTGCTAGAGAGGATGTAAGGACTAGCGGGGGGGCCTACGAGCAGTACTTC.

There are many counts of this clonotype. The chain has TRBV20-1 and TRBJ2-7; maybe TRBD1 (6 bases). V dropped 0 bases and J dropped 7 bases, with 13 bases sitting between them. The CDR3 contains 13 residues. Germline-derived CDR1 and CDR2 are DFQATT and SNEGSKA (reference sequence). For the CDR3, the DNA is TGCAGTGCTAGAGAACTATCTAGGGGGGAGCAGTACTTC. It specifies CSARELSRGEQYF.

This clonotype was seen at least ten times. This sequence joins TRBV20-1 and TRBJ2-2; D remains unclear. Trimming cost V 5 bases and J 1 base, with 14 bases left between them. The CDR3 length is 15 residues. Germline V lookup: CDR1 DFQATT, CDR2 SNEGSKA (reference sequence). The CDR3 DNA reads TGCAGTGCTGAAGGTGGAACGGGGAACACCGGGGAGCTGTTTTTT. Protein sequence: CSAEGGTGNTGELFF.

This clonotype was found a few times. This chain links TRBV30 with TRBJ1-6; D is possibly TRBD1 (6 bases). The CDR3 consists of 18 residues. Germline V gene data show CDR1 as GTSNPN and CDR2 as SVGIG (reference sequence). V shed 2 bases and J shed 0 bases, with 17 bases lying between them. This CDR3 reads CAWSLGGRKISYNSPLHF. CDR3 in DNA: TGTGCCTGGAGTCTCGGGGGGCGAAAAATCTCCTATAATTCACCCCTCCACTTT. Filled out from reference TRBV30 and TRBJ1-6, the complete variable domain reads SQTIHQWPATLVQPVGSPLSLECTVEGTSNPNLYWYRQAAGRGLQLLFYSVGIGQISSEVPQNLSASRPQDRQFILSSKKLLLSDSGFYLCAWSLGGRKISYNSPLHFGNGTRLTVT.

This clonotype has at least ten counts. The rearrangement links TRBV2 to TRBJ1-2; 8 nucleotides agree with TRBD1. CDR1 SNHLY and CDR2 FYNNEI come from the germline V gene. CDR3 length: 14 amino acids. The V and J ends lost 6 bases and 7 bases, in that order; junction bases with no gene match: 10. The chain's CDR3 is CASRIDRGVSGYTF. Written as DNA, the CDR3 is TGTGCCAGCAGGATAGACAGGGGAGTATCTGGCTACACCTTC.

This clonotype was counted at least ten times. The chain's CDR3 is CSAHPGTADVMNTEAFF. The CDR3 bases are TGCAGTGCTCACCCCGGGACAGCGGATGTCATGAACACTGAAGCTTTCTTT. The V gene is TRBV20-1, the J gene TRBJ1-1; 7 bases are shared with TRBD1. The V and J ends lost 5 bases and 0 bases, in that order; junction bases with no gene match: 15. CDR3 length equals 17 residues. CDR1 DFQATT and CDR2 SNEGSKA come from the germline V gene (reference sequence).

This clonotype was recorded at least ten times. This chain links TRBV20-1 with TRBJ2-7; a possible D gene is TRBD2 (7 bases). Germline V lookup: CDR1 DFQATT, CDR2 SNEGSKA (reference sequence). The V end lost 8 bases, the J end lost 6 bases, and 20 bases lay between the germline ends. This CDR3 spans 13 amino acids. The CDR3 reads CSLGGGASGEQYF. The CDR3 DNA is TGCAGTCTAGGGGGGGGCGCAAGTGGCGAGCAGTACTTC.

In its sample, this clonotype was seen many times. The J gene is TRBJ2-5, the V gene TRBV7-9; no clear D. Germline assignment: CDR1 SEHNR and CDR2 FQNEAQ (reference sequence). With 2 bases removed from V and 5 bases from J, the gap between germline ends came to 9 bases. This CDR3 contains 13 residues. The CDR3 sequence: CASSLYYRETQYF. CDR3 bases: TGTGCCAGCAGCTTATACTACCGTGAGACCCAGTACTTC.

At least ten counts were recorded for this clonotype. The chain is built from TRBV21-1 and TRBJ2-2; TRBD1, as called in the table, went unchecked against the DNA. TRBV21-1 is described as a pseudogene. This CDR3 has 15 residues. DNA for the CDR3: TGTGCCAGCTGTCTAGGGGGGCGCGCCACCGGGGAGCTGTTTTTT. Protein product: CASCLGGRATGELFF.

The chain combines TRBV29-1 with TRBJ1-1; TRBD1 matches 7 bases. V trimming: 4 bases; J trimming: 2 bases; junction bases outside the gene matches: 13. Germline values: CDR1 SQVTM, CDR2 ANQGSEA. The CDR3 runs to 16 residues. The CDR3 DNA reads TGCAGCGTTGGCGGGAAAGGGGGCGGACGAAACACTGAAGCTTTCTTT. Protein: CSVGGKGGGRNTEAFF.

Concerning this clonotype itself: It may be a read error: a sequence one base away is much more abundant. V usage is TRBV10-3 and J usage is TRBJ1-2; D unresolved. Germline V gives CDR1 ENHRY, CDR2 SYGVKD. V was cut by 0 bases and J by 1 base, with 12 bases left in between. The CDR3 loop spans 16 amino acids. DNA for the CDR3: TGTGCCATCAGTGAGTCCGAATGGCAGAATAACTATGGCTACACCTTC. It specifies CAISESEWQNNYGYTF.

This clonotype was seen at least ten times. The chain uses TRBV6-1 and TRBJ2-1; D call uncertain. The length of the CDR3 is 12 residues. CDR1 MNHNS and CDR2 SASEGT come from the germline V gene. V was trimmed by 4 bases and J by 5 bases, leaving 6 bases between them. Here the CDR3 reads CASSVRNNEQFF. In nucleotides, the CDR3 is TGTGCCAGCAGTGTCCGGAACAATGAGCAGTTCTTC.

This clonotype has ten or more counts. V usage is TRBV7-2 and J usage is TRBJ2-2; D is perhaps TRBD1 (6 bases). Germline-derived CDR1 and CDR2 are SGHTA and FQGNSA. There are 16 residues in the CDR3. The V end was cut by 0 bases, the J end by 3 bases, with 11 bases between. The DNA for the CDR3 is TGTGCCAGCAGCTTAGCCTACAGGGTCGACACCGGGGAGCTGTTTTTT. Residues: CASSLAYRVDTGELFF.

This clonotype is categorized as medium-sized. The CDR3 DNA follows: TGTGCCAGCAGCCTCAGACAGGAGAAGAACACTGAAGCTTTCTTT. Encoded protein: CASSLRQEKNTEAFF. The chain is built from TRBV7-9 and TRBJ1-1; a weak D match, TRBD1 (6 bases). V was clipped by 5 bases and J by 1 base, with 14 bases between them. Germline CDR1 reads SEHNR; CDR2 reads FQNEAQ (reference sequence). This CDR3 region has 15 residues.

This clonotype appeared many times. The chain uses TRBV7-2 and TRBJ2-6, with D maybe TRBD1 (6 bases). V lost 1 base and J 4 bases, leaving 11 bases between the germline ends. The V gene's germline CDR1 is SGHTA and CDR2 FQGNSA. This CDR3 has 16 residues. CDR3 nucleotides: TGTGCCAGCAGCTTAGTCTGGGGGCAAGGGGCCAACGTCCTGACTTTC. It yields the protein CASSLVWGQGANVLTF.

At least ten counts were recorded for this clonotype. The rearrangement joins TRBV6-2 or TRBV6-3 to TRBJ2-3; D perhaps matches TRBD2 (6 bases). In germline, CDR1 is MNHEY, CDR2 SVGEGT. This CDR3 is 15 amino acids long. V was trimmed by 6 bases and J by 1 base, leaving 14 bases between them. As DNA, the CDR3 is TGTGCCAGCAGGGACGGCGGGGTTCGCACAGATACGCAGTATTTT. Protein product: CASRDGGVRTDTQYF.

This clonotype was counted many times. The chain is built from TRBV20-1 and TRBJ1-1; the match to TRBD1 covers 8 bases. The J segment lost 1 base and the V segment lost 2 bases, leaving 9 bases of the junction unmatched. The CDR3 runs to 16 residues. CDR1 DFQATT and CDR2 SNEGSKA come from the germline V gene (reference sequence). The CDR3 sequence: CSARHPTGEGNTEAFF. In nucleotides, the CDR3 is TGCAGTGCTAGACATCCGACAGGGGAGGGGAACACTGAAGCTTTCTTT.

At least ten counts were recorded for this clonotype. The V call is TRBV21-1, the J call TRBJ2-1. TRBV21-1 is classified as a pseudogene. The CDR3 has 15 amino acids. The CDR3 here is CASSKRKKDYNEQFF. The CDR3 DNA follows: TGTGCCAGCAGCAAAAGGAAGAAGGACTACAATGAGCAGTTCTTC.

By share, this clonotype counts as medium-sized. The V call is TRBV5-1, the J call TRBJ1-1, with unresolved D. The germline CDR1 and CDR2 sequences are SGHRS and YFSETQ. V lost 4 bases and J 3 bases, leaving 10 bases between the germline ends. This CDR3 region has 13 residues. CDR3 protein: CASSPHVDTEAFF. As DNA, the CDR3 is TGCGCCAGCAGCCCCCACGTGGACACTGAAGCTTTCTTT.

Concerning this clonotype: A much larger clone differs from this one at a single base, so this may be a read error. CDR3 sequence (DNA): TGTGCCAGCAGCAGCGGACTAGCGGGGTTCGTCGACGAGCATTACTTC. Protein sequence: CASSSGLAGFVDEHYF. The V and J genes are TRBV5-5 and TRBJ2-7; 12 bases match TRBD2. This CDR3 has 16 residues. CDR1 and CDR2 (germline): SGHKS, YYEKEE (reference sequence).

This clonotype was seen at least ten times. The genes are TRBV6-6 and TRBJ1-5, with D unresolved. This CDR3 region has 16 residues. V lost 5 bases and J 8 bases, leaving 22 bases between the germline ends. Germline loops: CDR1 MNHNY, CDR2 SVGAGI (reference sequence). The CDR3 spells CASSRPDPPGFEPQHF. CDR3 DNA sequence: TGTGCCAGCAGTCGACCAGACCCCCCTGGGTTTGAGCCCCAGCATTTT.

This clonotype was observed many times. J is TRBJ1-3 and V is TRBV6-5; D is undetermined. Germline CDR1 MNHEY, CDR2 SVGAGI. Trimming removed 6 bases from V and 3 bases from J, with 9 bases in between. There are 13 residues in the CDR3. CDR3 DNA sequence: TGTGCCAGCAGGCCTCCAGGTGGAAACACCATATATTTT. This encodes CASRPPGGNTIYF.

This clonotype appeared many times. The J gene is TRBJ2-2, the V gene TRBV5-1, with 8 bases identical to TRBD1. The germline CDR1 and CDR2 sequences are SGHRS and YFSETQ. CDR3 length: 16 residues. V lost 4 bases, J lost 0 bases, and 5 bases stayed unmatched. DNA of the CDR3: TGCGCCAGCAGCATTGGACAGGGTGCGAACACCGGGGAGCTGTTTTTT. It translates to CASSIGQGANTGELFF.

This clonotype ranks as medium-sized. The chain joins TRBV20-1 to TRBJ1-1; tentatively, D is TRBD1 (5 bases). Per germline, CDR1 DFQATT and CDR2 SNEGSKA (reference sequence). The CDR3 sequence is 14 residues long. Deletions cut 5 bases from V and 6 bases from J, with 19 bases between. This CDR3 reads CSARPLFGDAEAFF. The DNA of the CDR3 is TGCAGTGCTCGACCTTTGTTCGGGGACGCTGAAGCTTTCTTT.

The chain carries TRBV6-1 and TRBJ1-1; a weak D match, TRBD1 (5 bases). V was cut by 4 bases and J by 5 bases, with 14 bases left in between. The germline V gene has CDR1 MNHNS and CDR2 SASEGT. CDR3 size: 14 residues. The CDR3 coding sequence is TGTGCCAGCAGTGTCGCGGGGGGAAAGACTGAAGCTTTCTTT. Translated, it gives CASSVAGGKTEAFF.